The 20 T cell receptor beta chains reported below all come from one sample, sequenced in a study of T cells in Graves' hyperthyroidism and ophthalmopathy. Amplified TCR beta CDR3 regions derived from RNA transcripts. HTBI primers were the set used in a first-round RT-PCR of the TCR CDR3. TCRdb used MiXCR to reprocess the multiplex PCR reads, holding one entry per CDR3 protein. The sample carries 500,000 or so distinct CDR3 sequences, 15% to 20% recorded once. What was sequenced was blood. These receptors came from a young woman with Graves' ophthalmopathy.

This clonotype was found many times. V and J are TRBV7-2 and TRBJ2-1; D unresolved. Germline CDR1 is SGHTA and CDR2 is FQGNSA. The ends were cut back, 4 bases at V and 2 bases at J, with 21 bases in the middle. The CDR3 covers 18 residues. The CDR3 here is CASSSRPRAVSTYNEQFF. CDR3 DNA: TGTGCCAGCAGCTCACGCCCGCGTGCGGTGTCTACCTACAATGAGCAGTTCTTC.

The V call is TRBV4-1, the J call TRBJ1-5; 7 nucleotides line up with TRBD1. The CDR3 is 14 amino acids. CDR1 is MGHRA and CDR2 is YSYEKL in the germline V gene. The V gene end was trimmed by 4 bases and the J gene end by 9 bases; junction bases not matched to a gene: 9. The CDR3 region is CASSLRDSERPQHF. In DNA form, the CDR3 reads TGCGCCAGCAGCCTCCGGGACAGTGAACGGCCCCAGCATTTT.

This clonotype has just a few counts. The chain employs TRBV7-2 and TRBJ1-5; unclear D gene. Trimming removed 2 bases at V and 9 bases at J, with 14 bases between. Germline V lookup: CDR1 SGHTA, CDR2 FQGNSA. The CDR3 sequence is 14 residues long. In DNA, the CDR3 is TGTGCCAGCAGCTTACGGGGAAGGGATGGGCCCCAGCATTTT. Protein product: CASSLRGRDGPQHF.

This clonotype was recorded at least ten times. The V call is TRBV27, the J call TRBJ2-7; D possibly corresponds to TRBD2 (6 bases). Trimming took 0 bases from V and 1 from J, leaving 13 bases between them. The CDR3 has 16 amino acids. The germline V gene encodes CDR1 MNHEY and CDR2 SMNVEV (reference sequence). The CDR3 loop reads CASSLSIGTQSYEQYF. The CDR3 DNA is TGTGCCAGCAGTTTATCGATCGGGACTCAATCCTACGAGCAGTACTTC.

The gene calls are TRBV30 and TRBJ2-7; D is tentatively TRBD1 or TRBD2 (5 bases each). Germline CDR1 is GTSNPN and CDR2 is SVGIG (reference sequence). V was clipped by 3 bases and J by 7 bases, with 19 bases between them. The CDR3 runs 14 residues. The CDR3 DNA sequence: TGTGCCTGGAGGGGGGACCTAACCTCAGGGGAGCAGTACTTC. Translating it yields CAWRGDLTSGEQYF.

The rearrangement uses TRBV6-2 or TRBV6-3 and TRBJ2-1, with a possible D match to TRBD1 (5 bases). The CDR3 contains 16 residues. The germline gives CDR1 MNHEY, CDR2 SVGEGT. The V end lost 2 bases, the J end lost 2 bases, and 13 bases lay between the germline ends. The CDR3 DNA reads TGTGCCAGCAGTTACATTCGGACCAGGGCCTACAATGAGCAGTTCTTC. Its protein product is CASSYIRTRAYNEQFF.

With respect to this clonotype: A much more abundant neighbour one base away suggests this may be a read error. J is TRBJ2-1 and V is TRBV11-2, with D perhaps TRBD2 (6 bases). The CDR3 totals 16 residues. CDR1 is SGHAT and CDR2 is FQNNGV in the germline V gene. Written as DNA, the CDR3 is TGTGCCAGCACCCTAGCCCGGGGGAGCTCCTGCAATGAGCAGTTCTTC. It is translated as CASTLARGSSCNEQFF.

CDR3 in amino acids: CASSPDGGRRGYGYTF. CDR3 in DNA: TGTGCCAGCAGCCCCGATGGGGGGCGACGGGGCTATGGCTACACCTTC. The genes are TRBV11-1 and TRBJ1-2; D is possibly TRBD1 (6 bases). This CDR3 contains 16 residues. V shed 5 bases and J shed 4 bases, with 20 bases lying between them. Germline CDR1 reads SGHAT; CDR2 reads FQDESV (reference sequence).

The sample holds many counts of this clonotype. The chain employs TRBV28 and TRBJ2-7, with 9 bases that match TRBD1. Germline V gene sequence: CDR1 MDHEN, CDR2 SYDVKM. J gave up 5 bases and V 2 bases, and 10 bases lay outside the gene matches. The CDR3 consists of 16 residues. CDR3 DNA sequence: TGTGCCAGCAGTTTAGGGTGGACAGGGGCTCTAAACGAGCAGTACTTC. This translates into CASSLGWTGALNEQYF.

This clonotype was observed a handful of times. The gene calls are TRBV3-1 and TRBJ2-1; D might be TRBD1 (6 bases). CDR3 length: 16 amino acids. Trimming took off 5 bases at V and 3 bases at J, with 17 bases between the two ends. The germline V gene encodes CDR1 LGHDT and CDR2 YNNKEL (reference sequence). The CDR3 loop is CASSEPTGFNYNEQFF. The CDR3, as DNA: TGTGCCAGCAGCGAACCTACAGGGTTTAACTACAATGAGCAGTTCTTC.

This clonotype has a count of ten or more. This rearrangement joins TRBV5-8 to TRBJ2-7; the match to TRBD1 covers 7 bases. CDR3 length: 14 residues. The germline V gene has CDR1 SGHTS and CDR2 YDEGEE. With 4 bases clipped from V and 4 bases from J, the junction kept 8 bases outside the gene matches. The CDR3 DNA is TGTGCCAGCAGCCCGGGACAGAACCAGTACGAGCAGTACTTC. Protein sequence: CASSPGQNQYEQYF.

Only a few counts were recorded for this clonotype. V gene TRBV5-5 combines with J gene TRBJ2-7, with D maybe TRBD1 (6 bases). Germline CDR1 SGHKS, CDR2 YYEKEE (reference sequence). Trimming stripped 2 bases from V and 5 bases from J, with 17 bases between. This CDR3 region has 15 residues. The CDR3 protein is CASSLIRGGDHEQYF. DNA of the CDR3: TGTGCCAGCAGCTTAATCAGAGGGGGTGACCACGAGCAGTACTTC.

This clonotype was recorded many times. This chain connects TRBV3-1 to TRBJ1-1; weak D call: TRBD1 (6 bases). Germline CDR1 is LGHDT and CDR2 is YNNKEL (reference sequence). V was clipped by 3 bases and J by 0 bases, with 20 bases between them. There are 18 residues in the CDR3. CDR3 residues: CASSHEGQGGLMNTEAFF. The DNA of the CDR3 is TGTGCCAGCAGCCATGAGGGACAAGGGGGTCTCATGAACACTGAAGCTTTCTTT. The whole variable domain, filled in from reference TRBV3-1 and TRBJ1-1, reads DTAVSQTPKYLVTQMGNDKSIKCEQNLGHDTMYWYKQDSKKFLKIMFSYNNKELIINETVPNRFSPKSPDKAHLNLHINSLELGDSAVYFCASSHEGQGGLMNTEAFFGQGTRLTVV.

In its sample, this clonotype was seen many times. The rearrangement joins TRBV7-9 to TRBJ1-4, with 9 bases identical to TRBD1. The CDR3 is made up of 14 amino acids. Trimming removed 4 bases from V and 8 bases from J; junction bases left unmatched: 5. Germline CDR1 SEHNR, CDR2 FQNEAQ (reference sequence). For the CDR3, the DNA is TGTGCCAGCAGCTCGGGACAGGGAGGAGAAAAACTGTTTTTT. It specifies CASSSGQGGEKLFF.

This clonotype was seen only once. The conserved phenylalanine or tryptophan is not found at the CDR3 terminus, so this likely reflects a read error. The CDR3 is CASRTFWLAGEGEQYL. CDR3 sequence (DNA): TGTGCCAGCAGAACTTTCTGGCTAGCGGGAGAAGGAGAGCAGTACCTC. This chain joins TRBV5-6 and TRBJ2-7, with TRBD2 matching 10 bases. The CDR3 runs to 16 residues. J gave up 7 bases and V 5 bases, and 15 bases lay outside the gene matches. Germline V gives CDR1 SGHDT, CDR2 YYEEEE.

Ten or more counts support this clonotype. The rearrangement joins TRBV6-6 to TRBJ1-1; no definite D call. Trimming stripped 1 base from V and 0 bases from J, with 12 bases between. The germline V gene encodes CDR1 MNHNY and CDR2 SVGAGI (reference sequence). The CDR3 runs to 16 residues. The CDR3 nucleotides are TGTGCCAGCAGTTACTACCCGTGGCGGCTGAACACTGAAGCTTTCTTT. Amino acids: CASSYYPWRLNTEAFF.

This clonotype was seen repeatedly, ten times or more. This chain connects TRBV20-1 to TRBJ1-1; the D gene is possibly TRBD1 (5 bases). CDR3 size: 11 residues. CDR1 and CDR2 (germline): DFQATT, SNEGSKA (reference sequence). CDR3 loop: CLRVRETEAFF. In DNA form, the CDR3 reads TGCCTCAGGGTCCGGGAGACTGAAGCTTTCTTT.

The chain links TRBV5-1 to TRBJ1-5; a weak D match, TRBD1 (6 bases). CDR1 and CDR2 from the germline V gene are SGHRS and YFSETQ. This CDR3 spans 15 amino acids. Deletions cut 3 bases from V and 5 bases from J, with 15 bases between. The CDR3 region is CASSSNPGDYQPQHF. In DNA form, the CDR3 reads TGCGCCAGCAGCTCTAATCCAGGGGATTATCAGCCCCAGCATTTT. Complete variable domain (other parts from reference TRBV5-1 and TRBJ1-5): KAGVTQTPRYLIKTRGQQVTLSCSPISGHRSVSWYQQTPGQGLQFLFEYFSETQRNKGNFPGRFSGRQFSNSRSEMNVSTLELGDSALYLCASSSNPGDYQPQHFGDGTRLSIL.

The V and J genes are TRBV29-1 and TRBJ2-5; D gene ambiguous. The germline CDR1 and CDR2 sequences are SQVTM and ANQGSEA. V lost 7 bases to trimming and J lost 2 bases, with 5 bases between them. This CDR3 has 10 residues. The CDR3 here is CSGYQETQYF. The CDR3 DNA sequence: TGCAGCGGTTATCAAGAGACCCAGTACTTC.

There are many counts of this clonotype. The CDR3 sequence is CASSLTSGTGGSYEQYF. In DNA form, the CDR3 reads TGTGCCAGCAGCCTCACTTCCGGGACAGGGGGGTCCTACGAGCAGTACTTC. The rearrangement links TRBV11-2 to TRBJ2-7, with 11 bases matching TRBD1. Germline-derived CDR1 and CDR2 are SGHAT and FQNNGV. The CDR3 has 17 residues. Unmatched junction bases numbered 10, after V lost 5 bases and J lost 1 base.